This T cell receptor beta chain was recorded in a study of CXCR3-negative and CXCR3-positive naive CD8 T cells. General study findings and limits: Upon cryopreservation, CXCR3 expression partially decreased, and most assays used fresh PBMCs. Sequencing showed both naive subsets with comparably high diversity, and memory CD8+ cells much lower.

Worth noting for this clonotype: Its target is unknown.

The CDR3 runs 12 residues. Per germline, CDR1 SQVTM and CDR2 ANQGSEA. 5' RACE that incorporated UMI labels was used to prepare the TRB cDNA libraries. TCRdb re-called the 5' RACE reads; every CDR3 protein appears as one record, without DNA. The sample totals approximately 47,000 distinct CDR3 sequences. The chain joins TRBV29-1 to TRBJ1-1. The sample was naive CXCR3- CD8+ T cells from blood. Regarding subset: CD45RO-CCR7+CD27+CD95- naive CD8+ T cells lacking CXCR3 (TNR3-). The TCR was taken from a human donor in good health. Some clones in this sample may be carry-over from other donors' samples. CDR3 in amino acids: CSVAGGDPEAFF.